Each of the 18 T cell receptor beta chains below was sequenced from the same sample in a study of shared clonotypes between healthy human individuals (dated by TCRdb to about 2020). Receptors were amplified or captured by the immunoSEQ multiplex PCR assay. The immuneACCESS repertoire file appears here via TCRdb, limited to in-frame rearrangements. These files lack a portion of the clones; in checked studies, under half of the deficit traces to unresolved V genes, and the cause of the others is not known. For this sample the table gives 2.5 million or so clones, of which 90% to 95% were detected only once. The ten largest clones capture roughly 0.15% of the sample. Sequencing was carried out using naive CD4+ T cells sorted from blood. Taken with the paper, the label for cell subset or site translates to: CD45RA+ positively selected. All receptors derive from a man in his late teens or twenties in good health.

A word on this clone: Other DNA sequences in this specimen translate into the identical CDR3. This CDR3 reads CASSPPGRTGELFF. For the CDR3, the DNA is TGTGCCAGCTCACCACCTGGTCGGACCGGGGAGCTGTTTTTT. The chain joins TRBV18 to TRBJ2-2; D gene ambiguous. The CDR3 contains 14 residues. The ends were cut back, 0 bases at V and 5 bases at J, with 7 bases in the middle. Germline V gene sequence: CDR1 KGHSH, CDR2 LQKENI.

The chain joins TRBV7-2 to TRBJ1-6, with unresolved D. The CDR3 runs to 16 residues. CDR1 and CDR2 (germline): SGHTA, FQGNSA. V shed 1 base and J shed 7 bases, with 14 bases lying between them. The CDR3 here is CASSLGREVVNSPLHF. The CDR3 DNA is TGTGCCAGCAGCTTAGGGAGGGAAGTGGTGAATTCACCCCTCCACTTT.

The rearrangement links TRBV6-6 to TRBJ1-5; 9 bases align to TRBD1. This CDR3 contains 15 residues. J lost 6 bases, V lost 7 bases, and 10 bases had no gene match. Germline assignment: CDR1 MNHNY and CDR2 SVGAGI (reference sequence). The CDR3 spells CASNRDRVSGQPQHF. The CDR3, as DNA: TGTGCCAGCAATCGGGACAGGGTATCAGGTCAGCCCCAGCATTTT.

As regards this clone: The sample holds other DNA sequences that translate to the same CDR3. This chain uses TRBV2 with TRBJ2-2, with 7 positions matching TRBD2. V shed 7 bases and J 1 base; nucleotides not matched to a gene: 0. Germline CDR1 and CDR2: SNHLY and FYNNEI. This CDR3 comprises 13 residues. DNA for the CDR3: TGTGCCAGCAAGCGGGAGAACACCGGGGAGCTGTTTTTT. It yields the protein CASKRENTGELFF. The whole variable domain, filled in from reference TRBV2 and TRBJ2-2, reads EPEVTQTPSHQVTQMGQEVILRCVPISNHLYFYWYRQILGQKVEFLVSFYNNEISEKSEIFDDQFSVERPDGSNFTLKIRSTKLEDSAMYFCASKRENTGELFFGEGSRLTVL.

With regard to this clone: Other DNA sequences in this specimen translate into the identical CDR3. The rearrangement uses TRBV5-1 and TRBJ1-3, with D possibly being TRBD1 (6 bases). Germline assignment: CDR1 SGHRS and CDR2 YFSETQ. V was cut by 3 bases and J by 1 base, with 8 bases left in between. The CDR3 loop spans 14 amino acids. CDR3 loop: CASSSQGSGNTIYF. Here the CDR3 DNA reads TGCGCCAGCAGCTCTCAGGGGTCTGGAAACACCATATATTTT.

With regard to this clone: At one end, the junction sequence differs from germline, possibly due to a read error. This chain uses TRBV5-4 with TRBJ2-7; 7 positions match TRBD1. The CDR3 covers 11 residues. Germline V CDR1 and CDR2: SGHNT, YYREEE (reference sequence). Written as DNA, the CDR3 is TGTGCCAGCAGTTACGGACAGGACAAACATTTC. Translating it yields CASSYGQDKHF.

The gene calls are TRBV2 and TRBJ1-2; the match to TRBD1 covers 11 bases. The CDR3 is 15 amino acids. Trimming removed 2 bases from V and 4 bases from J; junction bases left unmatched: 3. Germline assignment: CDR1 SNHLY and CDR2 FYNNEI. The CDR3 is CASSERTGGGYGYTF. The CDR3 DNA is TGTGCCAGCAGTGAACGGACAGGGGGCGGCTATGGCTACACCTTC.

Only a few counts were recorded for this clone. The CDR3 region is CASSEQESSPLHF. DNA of the CDR3: TGTGCCAGCAGTGAGCAGGAGTCCTCACCCCTCCACTTT. This chain links TRBV2 with TRBJ1-6; D ambiguous. This CDR3 is 13 amino acids long. V dropped 3 bases and J dropped 10 bases, with 10 bases sitting between them. CDR1 is SNHLY, CDR2 FYNNEI, per germline. The complete variable domain, with remaining parts taken from reference TRBV2 and TRBJ1-6, reads EPEVTQTPSHQVTQMGQEVILRCVPISNHLYFYWYRQILGQKVEFLVSFYNNEISEKSEIFDDQFSVERPDGSNFTLKIRSTKLEDSAMYFCASSEQESSPLHFGNGTRLTVT.

This chain joins TRBV5-8 and TRBJ1-1; tentative D call: TRBD1 (5 bases). V was cut by 0 bases and J by 0 bases, with 6 bases left in between. This CDR3 comprises 14 residues. Germline CDR1 SGHTS, CDR2 YDEGEE. This CDR3 is CASSLDRMNTEAFF. CDR3 nucleotides: TGTGCCAGCAGCTTGGACAGGATGAACACTGAAGCTTTCTTT.

The chain is built from TRBV6-1 and TRBJ2-7; possibly TRBD2 for D (6 bases). Trimming took off 5 bases at V and 1 base at J, with 15 bases between the two ends. Germline CDR1 MNHNS, CDR2 SASEGT. The CDR3 has 15 residues. The CDR3 DNA sequence: TGTGCCAGCAGTAAGCCGGGACTGTTATCCTACGAGCAGTACTTC. Protein: CASSKPGLLSYEQYF.

The V call is TRBV7-2, the J call TRBJ1-2; D not resolved. Trimming stripped 1 base from V and 4 bases from J, with 16 bases between. This CDR3 is built from 16 residues. Germline CDR1 SGHTA, CDR2 FQGNSA. The DNA for the CDR3 is TGTGCCAGCAGCTTAGACTGGCAGGAAACAGCCTATGGCTACACCTTC. Protein sequence: CASSLDWQETAYGYTF. The full variable domain, completed using reference TRBV7-2 and TRBJ1-2, is GAGVSQSPSNKVTEKGKDVELRCDPISGHTALYWYRQSLGQGLEFLIYFQGNSAPDKSGLPSDRFSAERTGGSVSTLTIQRTQQEDSAVYLCASSLDWQETAYGYTFGSGTRLTVV.

In regard to this clone: In the same sample, other DNA sequences code for this CDR3. The V gene is TRBV6-5, the J gene TRBJ2-1; D is undetermined. Trimming took off 4 bases at V and 7 bases at J, with 5 bases between the two ends. The CDR3 runs to 11 residues. Germline loops: CDR1 MNHEY, CDR2 SVGAGI. The CDR3 loop reads CASSLLNEQFF. CDR3 sequence (DNA): TGTGCCAGCAGTTTGCTGAATGAGCAGTTCTTC.

The J gene is TRBJ2-1, the V gene TRBV30; no clear D gene. The CDR3 extends over 13 amino acids. Trimming took 3 bases from V and 2 from J, leaving 8 bases between them. Germline CDR1 and CDR2: GTSNPN and SVGIG (reference sequence). Here the CDR3 reads CAWRGSTYNEQFF. The CDR3 nucleotides read TGTGCCTGGAGGGGCAGTACCTACAATGAGCAGTTCTTC.

The J gene is TRBJ1-2, the V gene TRBV28, with TRBD1 as a possible D gene (6 bases). There are 15 residues in the CDR3. With 1 base removed from V and 4 bases from J, the gap between germline ends came to 13 bases. The germline V gene has CDR1 MDHEN and CDR2 SYDVKM. In DNA form, the CDR3 reads TGTGCCAGCAGTTTATTCCAGGGACAAGGCTATGGCTACACCTTC. Protein product: CASSLFQGQGYGYTF.

The V call is TRBV7-3, the J call TRBJ1-2, with unresolved D. Germline-derived CDR1 and CDR2 are SGHTA and FQGTGA. There are 15 residues in the CDR3. Trimming left V 5 bases short and J 5 bases short, with 18 bases between. The CDR3 here is CASSPTHNLGYGYTF. The CDR3 region has the DNA TGTGCCAGCAGCCCCACTCACAACCTCGGGTATGGCTACACCTTC.

V and J are TRBV9 and TRBJ1-4; 7 bases agree with TRBD1. There are 15 residues in the CDR3. Germline V gene data show CDR1 as SGDLS and CDR2 as YYNGEE. V was clipped by 2 bases and J by 4 bases; unmatched bases: 5. The CDR3 DNA reads as TGTGCCAGCAGCGTGCTCGGACAGGTTAATGAAAAACTGTTTTTT. Amino acids: CASSVLGQVNEKLFF.

The chain carries TRBV2 and TRBJ2-7, with 11 bases matching TRBD2. This CDR3 spans 15 amino acids. Germline trimming cut 7 bases from V and 1 base from J; bases unmatched to any gene: 6. Per the germline V gene, CDR1 is SNHLY and CDR2 is FYNNEI. The CDR3 region is CASIGTSGPSYEQYF. For the CDR3, the DNA is TGTGCCAGCATCGGGACTAGCGGTCCTTCCTACGAGCAGTACTTC.

The rearrangement links TRBV4-1 to TRBJ1-6; no clear D gene. CDR1 is MGHRA, CDR2 YSYEKL, per germline. V lost 0 bases and J 7 bases, leaving 10 bases between the germline ends. This CDR3 is built from 15 residues. Written as DNA, the CDR3 is TGCGCCAGCAGCCAAGATATTCACCCAAATTCACCCCTCCACTTT. Translating gives CASSQDIHPNSPLHF.